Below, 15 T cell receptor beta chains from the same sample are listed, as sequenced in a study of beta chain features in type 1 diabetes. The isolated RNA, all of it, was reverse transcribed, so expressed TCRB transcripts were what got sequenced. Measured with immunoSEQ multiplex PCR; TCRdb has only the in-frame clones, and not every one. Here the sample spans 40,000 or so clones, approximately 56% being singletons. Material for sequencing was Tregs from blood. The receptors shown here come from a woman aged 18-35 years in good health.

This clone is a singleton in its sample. The CDR3 sequence: CASSRTGRGRPESYEQYF. The CDR3, as DNA: TGTGCCAGCAGTCGGACGGGCAGGGGGCGACCCGAGAGCTACGAGCAGTACTTC. The chain carries TRBV27 and TRBJ2-7, with TRBD1 identical over 8 bases. J gave up 3 bases and V 5 bases, and 18 bases lay outside the gene matches. This CDR3 spans 18 amino acids. Germline CDR1 is MNHEY and CDR2 is SMNVEV (reference sequence).

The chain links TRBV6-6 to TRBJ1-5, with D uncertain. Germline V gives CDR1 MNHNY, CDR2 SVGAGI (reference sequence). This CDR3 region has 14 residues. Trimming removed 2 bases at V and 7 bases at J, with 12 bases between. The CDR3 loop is CASSYSQVRQPQHF. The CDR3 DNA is TGTGCCAGCAGTTACAGTCAGGTCCGCCAGCCCCAGCATTTT.

The chain's CDR3 is CASSAQGRQTNQPQHF. The CDR3 bases are TGTGCCAGCAGTGCCCAAGGGCGACAGACCAATCAGCCCCAGCATTTT. V usage is TRBV6-1 and J usage is TRBJ1-5; TRBD1 might be the D (5 bases). The germline V gene has CDR1 MNHNS and CDR2 SASEGT. This CDR3 has 16 residues. Trimming took 4 bases from V and 3 from J, leaving 16 bases between them.

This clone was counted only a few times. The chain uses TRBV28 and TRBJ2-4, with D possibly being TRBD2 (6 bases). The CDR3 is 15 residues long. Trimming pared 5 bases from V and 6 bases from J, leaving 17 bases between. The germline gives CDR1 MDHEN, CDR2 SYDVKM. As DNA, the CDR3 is TGTGCCAGCAGTCCCCCGGGGGACCGAAGAAACATTCAGTACTTC. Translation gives CASSPPGDRRNIQYF.

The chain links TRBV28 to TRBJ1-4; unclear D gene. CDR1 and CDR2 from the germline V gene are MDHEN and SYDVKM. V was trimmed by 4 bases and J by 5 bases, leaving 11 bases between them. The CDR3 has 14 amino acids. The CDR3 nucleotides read TGTGCCAGCAGTTCTAGCCGGACGAATGAAAAACTGTTTTTT. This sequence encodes CASSSSRTNEKLFF.

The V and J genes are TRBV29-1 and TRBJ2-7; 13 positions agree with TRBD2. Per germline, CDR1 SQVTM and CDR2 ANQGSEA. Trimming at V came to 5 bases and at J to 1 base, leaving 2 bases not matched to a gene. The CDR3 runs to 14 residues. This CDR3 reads CSVRTSGSSYEQYF. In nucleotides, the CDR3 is TGCAGCGTTCGGACTAGCGGGAGTTCCTACGAGCAGTACTTC.

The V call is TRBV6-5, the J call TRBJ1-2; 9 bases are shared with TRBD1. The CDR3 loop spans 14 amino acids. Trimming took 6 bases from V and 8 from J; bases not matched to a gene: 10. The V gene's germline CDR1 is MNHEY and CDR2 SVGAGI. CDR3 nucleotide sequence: TGTGCCAGCAGCCTAACAGGGGGCGTGTGGGGCTACACCTTC. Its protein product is CASSLTGGVWGYTF.

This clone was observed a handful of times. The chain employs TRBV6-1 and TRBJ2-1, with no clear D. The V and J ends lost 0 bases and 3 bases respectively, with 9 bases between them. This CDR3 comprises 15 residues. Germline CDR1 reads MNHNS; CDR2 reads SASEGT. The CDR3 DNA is TGTGCCAGCAGTGAAGCGCGTAATATCTACAATGAGCAGTTCTTC. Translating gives CASSEARNIYNEQFF.

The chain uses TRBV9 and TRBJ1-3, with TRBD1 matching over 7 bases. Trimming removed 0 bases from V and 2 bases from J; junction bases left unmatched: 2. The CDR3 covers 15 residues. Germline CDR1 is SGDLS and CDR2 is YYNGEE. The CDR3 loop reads CASSVGQGAGNTIYF. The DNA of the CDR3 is TGTGCCAGCAGCGTAGGCCAGGGGGCTGGAAACACCATATATTTT.

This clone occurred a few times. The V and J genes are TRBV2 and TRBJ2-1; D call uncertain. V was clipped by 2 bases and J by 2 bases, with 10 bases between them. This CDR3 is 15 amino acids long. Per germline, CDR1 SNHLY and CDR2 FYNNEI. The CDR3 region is CASSELVAPYNEQFF. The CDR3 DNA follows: TGTGCCAGCAGTGAATTAGTCGCCCCCTACAATGAGCAGTTCTTC.

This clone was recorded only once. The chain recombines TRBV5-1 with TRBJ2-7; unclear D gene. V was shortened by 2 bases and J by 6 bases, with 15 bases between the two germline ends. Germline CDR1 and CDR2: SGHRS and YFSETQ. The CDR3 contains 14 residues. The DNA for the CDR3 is TGCGCCAGCAGCTTATACCAGGAAGCTACCGAGCAGTACTTC. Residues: CASSLYQEATEQYF.

The CDR3 DNA reads as TGTGCCACTAAGTCCGGGACTAGCAATGAGCAGTTCTTC. Its translation is CATKSGTSNEQFF. This chain connects TRBV6-1 to TRBJ2-1; 8 bases map to TRBD2. CDR1 is MNHNS and CDR2 is SASEGT in the germline V gene. V shed 10 bases and J 6 bases; nucleotides not matched to a gene: 8. The CDR3 runs 13 residues.

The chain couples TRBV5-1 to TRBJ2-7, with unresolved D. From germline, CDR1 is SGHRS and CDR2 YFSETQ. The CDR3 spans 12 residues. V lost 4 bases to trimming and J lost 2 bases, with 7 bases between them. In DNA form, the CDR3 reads TGCGCCAGCAGCCCACAAACCTACGAGCAGTACTTC. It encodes CASSPQTYEQYF.

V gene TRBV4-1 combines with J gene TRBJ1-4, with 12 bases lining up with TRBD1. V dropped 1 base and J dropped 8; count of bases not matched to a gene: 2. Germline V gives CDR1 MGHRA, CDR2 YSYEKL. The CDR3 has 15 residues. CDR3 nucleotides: TGCGCCAGCAGCCAAGTTGGGACAGGGGGCGAAAAACTGTTTTTT. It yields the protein CASSQVGTGGEKLFF.

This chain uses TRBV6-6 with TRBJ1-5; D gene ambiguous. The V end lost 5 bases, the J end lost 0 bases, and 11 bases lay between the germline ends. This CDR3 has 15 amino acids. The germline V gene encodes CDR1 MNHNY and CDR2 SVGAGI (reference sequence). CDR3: CASSSNPYSNQPQHF. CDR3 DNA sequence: TGTGCCAGCAGTAGTAATCCCTATAGCAATCAGCCCCAGCATTTT.